Listed below are T cell receptor beta chains from one sample, sequenced in a study of patients and donors after allogeneic stem cell transplantation. A single record per CDR3 protein comes from TCRdb applying MiXCR to the RT-PCR reads. The table has 400,000 to 450,000 distinct CDR3 sequences, roughly 17% seen once. Material: blood, either unsorted or a sorted T cell fraction (not recorded which). The origin of the receptors is a human donor who was either an allogeneic HSCT recipient or a stem cell or donor lymphocyte infusion donor (not recorded which). It is not recorded whose cells these are; they may come from a transplant donor. Both conserved end residues are part of each CDR3.

j_gene	v_gene	CDR3aa
TRBJ2-2	TRBV5-1	CASSFRQGRTGELFF
TRBJ2-5	TRBV6-1	CASNPTGPTETQYF
TRBJ2-1	TRBV27	CASSPPFREYFNEQFF
TRBJ2-3	TRBV7-2	CASSFGPISADTQYF
TRBJ2-2	TRBV27	CASSFHQEFGTGTGELFF
TRBJ1-3	TRBV29-1	CSVGSGGEFSGNTIYF
TRBJ2-3	TRBV20-1	CSARRDSSTDTQYF
TRBJ2-5	TRBV12-3/TRBV12-4	CASTWGKGQETQYF
TRBJ2-2	TRBV5-1	CASSTDTISGGNTGELFF
TRBJ2-7	TRBV19	CASSLVWGVDEQYF
TRBJ1-6	TRBV7-2	CASSLDGGRNSPLHF
TRBJ2-7	TRBV21-1	CASGGQGRSEQYF
TRBJ2-5	TRBV29-1	CSVVETGLWQETQYF
TRBJ2-5	TRBV29-1	CSVGGGAAETQYF
TRBJ2-7	TRBV12-3/TRBV12-4	CASSPRWGVNEQYF
TRBJ2-1	TRBV6-5	CASSYFAYRNEQFF
TRBJ2-1	TRBV6-6	CASSYTEGEQFF
TRBJ2-5	TRBV5-1	CASSQRGVGETQYF
TRBJ1-1	TRBV5-1	CASSLGAGSTEAFF
TRBJ2-7	TRBV3-1	CASSQLAGGLLGQYF
TRBJ1-2	TRBV12-3/TRBV12-4	CASSLIRGLHGYTF
TRBJ2-2	TRBV3-1	CASSQAPGELFF
TRBJ2-7	TRBV10-3	CAISDRPWEQYF
TRBJ2-1	TRBV28	CASSLGRPEVNEQFF
TRBJ1-1	TRBV7-9	CASSSRDRVGNTEAFF
TRBJ1-5	TRBV10-3	CAIRNENRGEPQHF
TRBJ2-6	TRBV19	CASSTQASGANVLTF
TRBJ1-1	TRBV3-1	CASSQLKGGTEAFF
TRBJ2-1	TRBV6-1	CATGLAGGSYNEQFF
TRBJ2-1	TRBV20-1	CSASGLAGGPDNEQFF
TRBJ2-1	TRBV5-4	CASSSSGGGTSYNEQFF
TRBJ1-6	TRBV20-1	CSARARDRKNSPLHF
TRBJ2-1	TRBV25-1	CASSGRASGNNEQFF
TRBJ1-4	TRBV20-1	CSARPRQGLGEKLFF
TRBJ2-3	TRBV9	CASSVRGSTDTQYF
TRBJ2-1	TRBV15	CATGLSYNEQFF
TRBJ1-5	TRBV5-5	CASSLSQAPFNQPQHF
TRBJ1-5	TRBV11-1	CASSLTGRYSNQPQHF